This TCR beta chain originates from a study of T-cell memory formation after mild COVID-19. The overall study: The TCR clusters were mostly specific to one donor.

General study results and limits: Cross-reactive memory apparently joined, as some responding clones appeared in pre-infection memory. Second-wave clones reaching peak frequency on day 37 lacked confirmed SARS-CoV-2 specificity. Clones that shrank (day 15 to 85) were balanced CD4/CD8, whereas later expanders leaned CD4+.

Concerning this clonotype itself: The antigen remains unidentified.

The CDR3 is 14 residues long. V was clipped by 3 bases and J by 1 base; unmatched bases: 3. The germline V gene has CDR1 MDHEN and CDR2 SYDVKM. TCRdb processed the 5' RACE reads anew with MiXCR; each CDR3 protein has one entry. The sample includes fewer than 350,000 distinct CDR3 sequences, about 13% of them seen just once. This chain joins TRBV28 and TRBJ2-7, with TRBD1 matching 7 bases. This clonotype was obtained from a man younger than 30 who had mild COVID-19 (a few samples of this study predate the infection). Cell type and time point are not known. The sample comprised PBMCs or a T cell subset sorted from them (not recorded which). CDR3 DNA: TGTGCCAGCAGTTTCGGACAGGCGTCCTACGAGCAGTACGTC. This translates into CASSFGQASYEQYV.